This T cell receptor beta chain was identified in a study of OX40 agonist ivuxolimab in advanced cancers. Deletions cut 0 bases from V and 4 bases from J, with 15 bases between. The CDR3 spans 16 residues. CDR1 and CDR2 from the germline V gene are MNHNY and SVGAGI (reference sequence). A single count supports this clone. Its specificity is unknown. Study-wide points: CD4+ T cells averaged fewer expanded clones than CD8+ T cells.

TCRdb keeps only in-frame clones here, not all; method: immunoSEQ multiplex PCR. The sample carries about 66,000 clones, roughly 84% recorded once. This chain connects TRBV6-6 to TRBJ1-2; no firm D call. This receptor was taken from an adult with an advanced solid tumor such as melanoma, head and neck, liver or kidney cancer. Source: CD4+ or CD8+ T cells sorted from blood, taken in a trial of the OX40 agonist ivuxolimab. The CDR3 here is CASSYSTVLLGYGYTF. CDR3 DNA: TGTGCCAGCAGTTACTCGACGGTGCTGTTGGGCTATGGCTACACCTTC.